The source of this T cell receptor (beta chain) is a study of beta chain features in type 1 diabetes. The CDR3 is 15 residues long. Deletions cut 1 base from V and 10 bases from J, with 17 bases between. Looked up from germline, CDR1 is MNHEY and CDR2 is SVGAGI. Whole-study findings and limits: Among patients with Type 1 diabetes, TCRB CDR3s were moderately but significantly shorter in every one of the four CD4+ subsets. Individuals with type 1 diabetes displayed fewer insertions and more deletions at VDJ junctions.

Sorting gave populations that all exceeded 98% purity. The study reverse transcribed the entire isolated RNA, so it sequenced expressed TCRB transcripts. Data came from immunoSEQ multiplex PCR; TCRdb stores just in-frame clones and leaves some out. Of 330,000 or so clones in the sample, 10% to 15% were seen once. The sample holds a few counts of this clone. The antigen is unknown. The TCR comes from a woman aged 18-29 years with type 1 diabetes. The chain uses TRBV6-5 and TRBJ2-1; possibly TRBD1 for D (7 bases). The sequenced material came from naive CD4+ T cells from blood. Written as DNA, the CDR3 is TGTGCCAGCAGTTACTGGGCGGGACAGCCATTGGAGCAGTTCTTC. Translating it yields CASSYWAGQPLEQFF.